The 19 T cell receptor beta chains listed next were all sequenced from one sample in a study of brain metastases from non-small cell lung cancer. Data came from immunoSEQ multiplex PCR; TCRdb stores just in-frame clones and leaves some out. Of fewer than 9,500 clones in the sample, around four fifths were seen once. The sequencing input was primary lung tumor tissue. These TCRs come from a donor aged 40 or over with non-small cell lung cancer.

This chain joins TRBV7-2 and TRBJ2-7, with 13 bases lining up with TRBD2. The CDR3 spans 18 residues. With 5 bases clipped from V and 3 bases from J, the junction kept 13 bases outside the gene matches. CDR1 SGHTA and CDR2 FQGNSA come from the germline V gene. CDR3 nucleotides: TGTGCCAGCAGCACTCGGCGACTAGCGGGGGGCCCCGACTACGAGCAGTACTTC. Its protein is CASSTRRLAGGPDYEQYF. The variable domain in full, completed from reference TRBV7-2 and TRBJ2-7, reads GAGVSQSPSNKVTEKGKDVELRCDPISGHTALYWYRQSLGQGLEFLIYFQGNSAPDKSGLPSDRFSAERTGGSVSTLTIQRTQQEDSAVYLCASSTRRLAGGPDYEQYFGPGTRLTVT.

The V call is TRBV2, the J call TRBJ2-4; a possible D gene is TRBD2 (6 bases). CDR1 SNHLY and CDR2 FYNNEI come from the germline V gene. The CDR3 sequence is 14 residues long. V dropped 5 bases and J dropped 6 bases, with 14 bases sitting between them. The CDR3 region is CASSRRGTGNIQYF. In nucleotides, the CDR3 is TGTGCCAGCAGTCGCCGGGGGACGGGAAACATTCAGTACTTC.

This sequence joins TRBV13 and TRBJ2-5, with 7 positions matching TRBD1. Unmatched junction bases numbered 5, after V lost 5 bases and J lost 2 bases. The CDR3 sequence is 14 residues long. Germline V gene lookup returns CDR1 PRHDT and CDR2 FYEKMQ (reference sequence). CDR3 sequence: CASSLGTAQETQYF. The CDR3, as DNA: TGTGCCAGCAGCCTCGGGACAGCTCAAGAGACCCAGTACTTC.

This chain uses TRBV5-4 with TRBJ2-3, with D possibly TRBD2 on 6 matching bases. The CDR3 length is 15 residues. Germline V gene data show CDR1 as SGHNT and CDR2 as YYREEE (reference sequence). Trimming removed 4 bases at V and 3 bases at J, with 15 bases between. The CDR3 sequence: CASSPRLGVTDTQYF. CDR3 sequence (DNA): TGTGCCAGCAGCCCGAGACTAGGAGTGACAGATACGCAGTATTTT.

The chain recombines TRBV2 with TRBJ2-3, with TRBD2 identical over 7 bases. This CDR3 has 14 residues. Germline trimming cut 7 bases from V and 0 bases from J; bases unmatched to any gene: 4. The germline CDR1 and CDR2 sequences are SNHLY and FYNNEI. CDR3 in DNA: TGTGCCAGCATCGGGGGGAGTAGCACAGATACGCAGTATTTT. Its translation is CASIGGSSTDTQYF.

V gene TRBV30 combines with J gene TRBJ1-3; D may be TRBD1 (5 bases). The CDR3 totals 13 residues. Germline CDR1 reads GTSNPN; CDR2 reads SVGIG (reference sequence). With 5 bases removed from V and 4 bases from J, the gap between germline ends came to 12 bases. The CDR3 nucleotides read TGTGCCTGGGGGGCGAATCCGGGAAACACCATATATTTT. Its translation: CAWGANPGNTIYF.

The V and J genes are TRBV2 and TRBJ1-1; possibly TRBD1 for D (5 bases). The ends were cut back, 1 base at V and 4 bases at J, with 7 bases in the middle. The CDR3 has 13 residues. The germline CDR1 and CDR2 sequences are SNHLY and FYNNEI. The CDR3 DNA sequence: TGTGCCAGCAGTGAAGAAGGGACCACTGAAGCTTTCTTT. This translates into CASSEEGTTEAFF.

The J gene is TRBJ2-7, the V gene TRBV7-2; 8 nucleotides line up with TRBD1. The germline V gene encodes CDR1 SGHTA and CDR2 FQGNSA. The ends lost 5 bases at V and 2 bases at J; junction bases unmatched: 5. This CDR3 region has 14 residues. CDR3 protein: CASSPRQGPYEQYF. CDR3 nucleotides: TGTGCCAGCAGCCCCCGACAGGGGCCCTACGAGCAGTACTTC. The whole variable domain, remainder taken from reference TRBV7-2 and TRBJ2-7, is GAGVSQSPSNKVTEKGKDVELRCDPISGHTALYWYRQSLGQGLEFLIYFQGNSAPDKSGLPSDRFSAERTGGSVSTLTIQRTQQEDSAVYLCASSPRQGPYEQYFGPGTRLTVT.

To note about this clone: One junction end disagrees with the germline gene, perhaps due to a read error. This chain uses TRBV5-1 with TRBJ1-1; D is unclear. The CDR3 consists of 14 residues. Germline CDR1 and CDR2: SGHRS and YFSETQ. Here the CDR3 DNA reads TGCGCCAACAGCCCGTGGACTGTGAACACTGAAGCTTTCTTT. Amino acid sequence: CANSPWTVNTEAFF.

The chain recombines TRBV6-1 with TRBJ1-2; maybe TRBD1 (5 bases). The CDR3 consists of 12 residues. CDR1 is MNHNS and CDR2 is SASEGT in the germline V gene. The germline V and J ends were trimmed by 6 bases and 7 bases, with 12 bases remaining between them. Written as DNA, the CDR3 is TGTGCCAGCAGCCCAGCGGGGGGTGGCTACACCTTC. This gives the protein CASSPAGGGYTF.

V usage is TRBV10-3 and J usage is TRBJ2-1; 7 bases are shared with TRBD2. Trimming cost V 1 base and J 2 bases; bases outside gene matches: 2. CDR1 is ENHRY and CDR2 is SYGVKD in the germline V gene. CDR3 length: 15 amino acids. CDR3 residues: CAISEYGTTYNEQFF. The CDR3 bases are TGTGCCATCAGTGAGTATGGGACTACCTACAATGAGCAGTTCTTC.

The rearrangement links TRBV6-1 to TRBJ1-2; D uncertain. This CDR3 has 15 residues. Germline CDR1 reads MNHNS; CDR2 reads SASEGT. V lost 3 bases to trimming and J lost 2 bases, with 13 bases between them. The CDR3 loop is CASSDRADPNYGYTF. The CDR3 DNA is TGTGCCAGCAGTGATAGGGCCGACCCGAACTATGGCTACACCTTC.

This chain connects TRBV19 to TRBJ2-7; a weak D match, TRBD2 (6 bases). V was cut by 6 bases and J by 3 bases, with 12 bases left in between. The CDR3 has 13 residues. The V gene's germline CDR1 is LNHDA and CDR2 SQIVND (reference sequence). CDR3 protein: CASRADGGYEQYF. The CDR3 DNA reads TGTGCCAGTAGAGCCGACGGGGGCTACGAGCAGTACTTC.

The chain couples TRBV20-1 to TRBJ2-2; unclear D gene. V lost 3 bases to trimming and J lost 0 bases, with 11 bases between them. Germline V gene lookup returns CDR1 DFQATT and CDR2 SNEGSKA (reference sequence). The CDR3 consists of 15 residues. The CDR3 protein is CSASIGGPNTGELFF. The CDR3 nucleotides read TGCAGTGCTAGTATCGGCGGCCCGAACACCGGGGAGCTGTTTTTT.

The V call is TRBV21-1, the J call TRBJ1-1. TRBV21-1 is a listed pseudogene. The CDR3 totals 16 residues. This chain's CDR3 is CASSKGWLRMNTKAFF. DNA of the CDR3: TGTGCCAGCAGCAAAGGTTGGCTCCGGATGAACACTAAAGCTTTCTTT.

The V and J genes are TRBV14 and TRBJ1-1; D gene unclear. The CDR3 runs 13 residues. V was shortened by 4 bases and J by 4 bases, with 10 bases between the two germline ends. Per germline, CDR1 SGHDN and CDR2 FVKESK. The CDR3 here is CASSLTVGTEAFF. The CDR3 bases are TGTGCCAGCAGCCTGACGGTGGGCACTGAAGCTTTCTTT.

The rearrangement links TRBV4-2 to TRBJ2-1, with TRBD2 identical over 11 bases. The CDR3 sequence is 17 residues long. CDR1 LGHNA and CDR2 YNFKEQ come from the germline V gene. V lost 1 base to trimming and J lost 7 bases; unmatched junction nucleotides: 9. CDR3 protein: CASSQVYGTSGRNEQFF. Here the CDR3 DNA reads TGTGCCAGCAGCCAAGTATACGGGACTAGCGGTAGAAATGAGCAGTTCTTC.

On this clone itself: The junction departs from the called germline gene at one end, perhaps through a read error. The chain is built from TRBV4-3 and TRBJ1-2; tentative D call: TRBD1 (5 bases). The CDR3 runs 16 residues. Looked up from germline, CDR1 is LGHNA and CDR2 is YSLEER. This CDR3 is CANSQGLGTVLSGYTF. Here the CDR3 DNA reads TGCGCCAACAGCCAAGGGCTTGGGACGGTCTTAAGCGGCTACACCTTC.

The gene calls are TRBV4-2 and TRBJ2-5, with 13 bases that match TRBD2. The CDR3 is 19 residues long. CDR1 is LGHNA and CDR2 is YNFKEQ in the germline V gene. The ends lost 0 bases at V and 0 bases at J; junction bases unmatched: 7. DNA of the CDR3: TGTGCCAGCAGCCAAGATCAACTAGCGGGGGGGCTGTACCAAGAGACCCAGTACTTC. Its translation is CASSQDQLAGGLYQETQYF.